A selection of T cell receptor beta chains follows, all from one sample in a study of cytomegalovirus exposure and HLA in healthy donors. Generated by immunoSEQ multiplex PCR, the TCRdb table keeps only in-frame clones and is missing some. The sample has over 80,000 clones; 70% to 80% are singletons. What was sequenced was PBMCs. The receptors were sampled from a man aged 55 to 69 in good health and CMV-seropositive. Both conserved end residues are part of each CDR3. Each record gives: J gene, V gene, clone size, CDR3 protein. A row's size may be missing; if present it is once, few, many or a size class.

J gene: TRBJ2-1; V gene: TRBV6-1; clone size: -; CDR3 protein: CASSEARRSEQFF
J gene: TRBJ2-3; V gene: TRBV19; clone size: -; CDR3 protein: CASWAQTNGDTQYF
J gene: TRBJ1-1; V gene: TRBV9; clone size: -; CDR3 protein: CASSVGIGVGTEAFF
J gene: TRBJ2-5; V gene: TRBV6-5; clone size: -; CDR3 protein: CASSYLRTGEWETQYF
J gene: TRBJ2-7; V gene: TRBV7-9; clone size: -; CDR3 protein: CSSSQLPHEQYF
J gene: TRBJ2-3; V gene: TRBV7-6; clone size: -; CDR3 protein: CASSRGGSGREDTQYF
J gene: TRBJ1-3; V gene: TRBV6-5; clone size: once; CDR3 protein: CASRTGSGNTIYF
J gene: TRBJ2-3; V gene: TRBV9; clone size: -; CDR3 protein: CASSGGDLRTDTQYF
J gene: TRBJ1-5; V gene: TRBV11-2; clone size: -; CDR3 protein: CASNLLRGRNQPQHF
J gene: TRBJ2-5; V gene: TRBV11-2; clone size: -; CDR3 protein: CASSSGTGGGETQYF
J gene: TRBJ1-2; V gene: TRBV4-1; clone size: -; CDR3 protein: CASSQDAVDRVGGYTF
J gene: TRBJ2-7; V gene: TRBV10-3; clone size: -; CDR3 protein: CAITGKATSIAYEQYF
J gene: TRBJ2-1; V gene: TRBV28; clone size: -; CDR3 protein: CASSLWRTQGFNEQFF
J gene: TRBJ2-3; V gene: TRBV5-1; clone size: -; CDR3 protein: CASSLGQVVSTDTQYF
J gene: TRBJ1-6; V gene: TRBV6-5; clone size: -; CDR3 protein: CASSYGTGNSPLHF
J gene: TRBJ2-7; V gene: TRBV6-1; clone size: -; CDR3 protein: CASSAIGTEQYF
J gene: TRBJ1-2; V gene: TRBV4-3; clone size: -; CDR3 protein: CASSPDRGGSFGTNYGYTF
J gene: TRBJ1-4; V gene: TRBV2; clone size: -; CDR3 protein: CASSEIKGANEKLFF
J gene: TRBJ2-7; V gene: TRBV19; clone size: -; CDR3 protein: CATYGNVPGEQYF
J gene: TRBJ1-6; V gene: TRBV19; clone size: -; CDR3 protein: CASSIGGVDSPLHF
J gene: TRBJ2-1; V gene: TRBV19; clone size: -; CDR3 protein: CASSADTGNNEQFF
J gene: TRBJ2-3; V gene: TRBV9; clone size: -; CDR3 protein: CASSVDPSGGVTDTQYF
J gene: TRBJ2-6; V gene: TRBV18; clone size: -; CDR3 protein: CASSPRQGAPGANVLTF
J gene: TRBJ2-7; V gene: TRBV29-1; clone size: -; CDR3 protein: CSVDEDYEQYF
J gene: TRBJ1-2; V gene: TRBV4-1; clone size: -; CDR3 protein: CASSQDPGTRNYGYTF
J gene: TRBJ2-7; V gene: TRBV2; clone size: -; CDR3 protein: CASRSYSGPSYEQYF
J gene: TRBJ2-7; V gene: TRBV5-4; clone size: -; CDR3 protein: CASRPDISYEQYF
J gene: TRBJ2-5; V gene: TRBV15; clone size: -; CDR3 protein: CATSGYRGQETQYF
J gene: TRBJ1-2; V gene: TRBV11-2; clone size: -; CDR3 protein: CASSPFSAGQPYGYTF
J gene: TRBJ2-4; V gene: TRBV19; clone size: -; CDR3 protein: CASSAVGQISLAKNIQYF
J gene: TRBJ2-1; V gene: TRBV12-5; clone size: -; CDR3 protein: CASGTRGSYNEQFF
J gene: TRBJ2-1; V gene: TRBV19; clone size: -; CDR3 protein: CASSRRWGPQNEQFF
J gene: TRBJ2-2; V gene: TRBV9; clone size: -; CDR3 protein: CASSGNRAGMSNTGELFF
J gene: TRBJ2-2; V gene: TRBV7-3; clone size: -; CDR3 protein: CASSADSNTGELFF
J gene: TRBJ2-7; V gene: TRBV7-9; clone size: -; CDR3 protein: CSSGLHSYEQYF
J gene: TRBJ1-2; V gene: TRBV13; clone size: -; CDR3 protein: CASSLGAPANYGYTF
J gene: TRBJ2-5; V gene: TRBV6-1; clone size: -; CDR3 protein: CASSELREYQETQYF
J gene: TRBJ2-5; V gene: TRBV5-1; clone size: -; CDR3 protein: CASSLVFGQLQETQYF
J gene: TRBJ2-3; V gene: TRBV4-2; clone size: -; CDR3 protein: CASSPGAGYTDTQYF
J gene: TRBJ1-1; V gene: TRBV28; clone size: -; CDR3 protein: CASSSGGQNTEAFF
J gene: TRBJ2-7; V gene: TRBV19; clone size: -; CDR3 protein: CASGGDRGRLNEQYF
J gene: TRBJ2-7; V gene: TRBV6-5; clone size: -; CDR3 protein: CASSPDRTPYEQYF
J gene: TRBJ2-7; V gene: TRBV18; clone size: -; CDR3 protein: CASSPTAGYEQYF
J gene: TRBJ2-5; V gene: TRBV4-2; clone size: -; CDR3 protein: CASSQDMTGAYQETQYF
J gene: TRBJ2-3; V gene: TRBV30; clone size: -; CDR3 protein: CAWSSGTGTDTQYF
J gene: TRBJ1-1; V gene: TRBV7-2; clone size: -; CDR3 protein: CASSLELWGRENTEAFF
J gene: TRBJ2-5; V gene: TRBV19; clone size: -; CDR3 protein: CASSTIGDTPETQYF
J gene: TRBJ2-5; V gene: TRBV10-3; clone size: once; CDR3 protein: CAIGQTQETQYF
J gene: TRBJ1-1; V gene: TRBV7-8; clone size: once; CDR3 protein: CASSLVIGTGGENTEAFF
J gene: TRBJ2-7; V gene: TRBV23-1; clone size: -; CDR3 protein: CASNCKGAGYEQYF